The 29 T cell receptor beta chains reported below all come from one sample, sequenced in a study of T cell repertoires in cytomegalovirus infection. Each CDR3 protein gets one entry after TCRdb re-called the reads with MiXCR. The table has about 490,000 distinct CDR3 sequences, around 11% seen once. The specimen was PBMCs. The receptor source for this set is a human donor in good health (CMV status not recorded). Some clones in this sample may be carry-over from other donors' samples.

This clonotype has only one observation. The chain is built from TRBV12-3 or TRBV12-4 and TRBJ1-2, with a tentative D call TRBD1 (6 bases). This CDR3 has 15 amino acids. V gave up 6 bases and J gave up 4 bases, with 18 bases separating them. The CDR3 region is CASSAPGGWSYGYTF. The DNA for the CDR3 is TGTGCCAGCAGCGCCCCCGGGGGCTGGAGCTATGGCTACACCTTC.

This clonotype was seen a handful of times. The chain recombines TRBV7-9 with TRBJ2-3, with no clear D. Trimming removed 0 bases at V and 9 bases at J, with 7 bases between. CDR3 length: 12 amino acids. Germline V gives CDR1 SEHNR, CDR2 FQNEAQ (reference sequence). CDR3 loop: CASSLAQSTQYF. Written as DNA, the CDR3 is TGTGCCAGCAGCTTAGCGCAGTCCACGCAGTATTTT.

This clonotype has more than one count but fewer than ten. This rearrangement joins TRBV19 to TRBJ2-1; D unresolved. The CDR3 spans 18 residues. Trimming removed 4 bases from V and 0 bases from J, with 19 bases in between. Germline loops: CDR1 LNHDA, CDR2 SQIVND (reference sequence). As DNA, the CDR3 is TGTGCCAGTAGTAGGTTTCAGGCTTCCCCTAGCTCCTACAATGAGCAGTTCTTC. Translating it yields CASSRFQASPSSYNEQFF.

This clonotype was counted at least ten times. The CDR3 region has the DNA TGTGCCAGCAGAAGACAGGGGGATCGTTATGGCTACACCTTC. It encodes CASRRQGDRYGYTF. The rearrangement joins TRBV27 to TRBJ1-2; 9 nucleotides agree with TRBD1. This CDR3 is 14 amino acids long. Unmatched junction bases numbered 7, after V lost 6 bases and J lost 5 bases. The V gene's germline CDR1 is MNHEY and CDR2 SMNVEV (reference sequence).

In this sample, this clonotype turned up many times. This sequence joins TRBV11-1 and TRBJ1-6; no definite D call. CDR3 size: 14 residues. Germline CDR1 and CDR2: SGHAT and FQDESV (reference sequence). Trimming took off 3 bases at V and 5 bases at J, with 8 bases between the two ends. CDR3 coding DNA: TGTGCCAGCAGCTTTGGGCAGAATAATTCACCCCTCCACTTT. It codes for CASSFGQNNSPLHF.

The V and J genes are TRBV3-1 and TRBJ2-5; the D is unclear. This CDR3 spans 11 amino acids. The germline CDR1 and CDR2 sequences are LGHDT and YNNKEL (reference sequence). The V end was cut by 1 base, the J end by 5 bases, with 2 bases between. The CDR3 DNA sequence: TGTGCCAGCAGCCAAGCCGAGACCCAGTACTTC. Encoded protein: CASSQAETQYF.

In its sample, this clonotype was seen many times. The chain links TRBV10-3 to TRBJ1-2, with 11 bases identical to TRBD1. The CDR3 loop spans 10 amino acids. Unmatched junction bases numbered 4, after V lost 8 bases and J lost 14 bases. Per the germline V gene, CDR1 is ENHRY and CDR2 is SYGVKD. The CDR3 region is CAIGQGALTF. The CDR3 DNA sequence: TGTGCCATCGGACAGGGGGCCTTGACCTTC.

V and J are TRBV7-9 and TRBJ2-3; weak D call: TRBD2 (7 bases). CDR3 length: 15 residues. Germline V gene sequence: CDR1 SEHNR, CDR2 FQNEAQ (reference sequence). The V end was cut by 5 bases, the J end by 2 bases, with 14 bases between. The CDR3 DNA sequence: TGTGCCAGCAGCCCCGGGGGGCTTTCCACAGATACGCAGTATTTT. Amino acids: CASSPGGLSTDTQYF.

This sequence joins TRBV5-1 and TRBJ2-1; D is possibly TRBD1 or TRBD2 (5 bases each). CDR1 and CDR2 from the germline V gene are SGHRS and YFSETQ. The CDR3 covers 14 residues. Trimming stripped 1 base from V and 5 bases from J, with 10 bases between. CDR3 protein: CASSLWDADNEQFF. The CDR3 DNA follows: TGCGCCAGCAGCTTGTGGGACGCAGACAATGAGCAGTTCTTC.

This clonotype was seen more than once but under ten times. A junction boundary mismatches the germline segment, possibly from a read error. The V call is TRBV29-1, the J call TRBJ2-7; TRBD1 aligns across 8 bases. The CDR3 extends over 12 amino acids. The germline V gene has CDR1 SQVTM and CDR2 ANQGSEA. Written as DNA, the CDR3 is TGCAGCGCCCTCGGACAGGGCAACGGGCGACACTTC. This translates into CSALGQGNGRHF.

This clonotype has more than one count but fewer than ten. This chain links TRBV7-3 with TRBJ2-2; tentative D call: TRBD2 (6 bases). Germline values: CDR1 SGHTA, CDR2 FQGTGA. This CDR3 is built from 15 residues. Trimming cost V 5 bases and J 7 bases, with 17 bases left between them. CDR3 DNA sequence: TGTGCCAGCAGCCCGGACTACTTTTTTGGCGGGGAGCTGTTTTTT. Amino acid sequence: CASSPDYFFGGELFF.

For this clonotype: Being one base from a much bigger clone, this may be a read error. The chain has TRBV23-1 and TRBJ2-2; 7 bases are shared with TRBD1. TRBV23-1 is flagged as an ORF with uncertain function. This CDR3 is built from 15 residues. The CDR3 loop is CASSQSPGGAGELLF. CDR3 in DNA: TGCGCCAGCAGTCAATCGCCAGGGGGAGCCGGGGAGCTGCTTTTT.

The chain carries TRBV5-1 and TRBJ1-6, with D tentatively TRBD1 (5 bases). Germline V gives CDR1 SGHRS, CDR2 YFSETQ. V was clipped by 0 bases and J by 5 bases, with 12 bases between them. The CDR3 spans 16 residues. CDR3 sequence: CASSLETSGHNSPLHF. The DNA for the CDR3 is TGCGCCAGCAGCTTGGAAACCTCGGGGCATAATTCACCCCTCCACTTT.

On this clonotype: A much bigger clone sits one base away, suggesting this may be a read error. This chain uses TRBV6-1 with TRBJ2-6; D ambiguous. CDR3 length: 17 amino acids. Germline V gene lookup returns CDR1 MNHNS and CDR2 SASEGT. The CDR3 sequence is CTSSQNPGKSGANVLTF. The CDR3 region has the DNA TGTACCAGCAGTCAGAACCCCGGTAAATCTGGGGCCAACGTCCTGACTTTC.

Only a few counts were recorded for this clonotype. J is TRBJ1-4 and V is TRBV5-1; D remains ambiguous. V was clipped by 0 bases and J by 11 bases, with 17 bases between them. Looked up from germline, CDR1 is SGHRS and CDR2 is YFSETQ. This CDR3 is built from 15 residues. The CDR3: CASSLEFGGWEKLFF. DNA of the CDR3: TGCGCCAGCAGCTTGGAATTCGGAGGGTGGGAGAAACTGTTTTTT. Filled out from reference TRBV5-1 and TRBJ1-4, the complete variable domain reads KAGVTQTPRYLIKTRGQQVTLSCSPISGHRSVSWYQQTPGQGLQFLFEYFSETQRNKGNFPGRFSGRQFSNSRSEMNVSTLELGDSALYLCASSLEFGGWEKLFFGSGTQLSVL.

Comment on this clonotype: A much larger clone lies one base from this, so it may be a read error. V usage is TRBV7-9 and J usage is TRBJ2-5; 10 bases align to TRBD2. The CDR3 loop spans 15 amino acids. The V and J ends lost 5 bases and 5 bases, in that order; junction bases with no gene match: 8. The germline V gene encodes CDR1 SEHNR and CDR2 FQNEAQ (reference sequence). CDR3 nucleotide sequence: TGTGCCAGCAGCACCCTAGCGGGAGAGGGGGAGACCCAGTACTTC. It specifies CASSTLAGEGETQYF.

This clonotype has at least ten counts. The V gene is TRBV27, the J gene TRBJ2-7; TRBD1 matches 12 bases. In germline, CDR1 is MNHEY, CDR2 SMNVEV (reference sequence). With 5 bases clipped from V and 3 bases from J, the junction kept 17 bases outside the gene matches. This CDR3 contains 19 residues. CDR3 sequence: CASSPLGTGGNSYHYEQYF. DNA of the CDR3: TGTGCCAGCAGTCCCCTAGGGACAGGGGGCAATTCGTACCACTACGAGCAGTACTTC.

The chain uses TRBV10-3 and TRBJ1-2, with D maybe TRBD1 (5 bases). This CDR3 contains 19 residues. V gave up 0 bases and J gave up 4 bases, with 24 bases separating them. Germline V lookup: CDR1 ENHRY, CDR2 SYGVKD. CDR3 protein: CAISESAGATFRARYGYTF. CDR3 DNA sequence: TGTGCCATCAGTGAGTCTGCTGGGGCCACTTTTAGGGCGCGCTATGGCTACACCTTC.

V is TRBV5-1 and J is TRBJ2-3; TRBD1 might be the D (5 bases). V lost 1 base and J lost 5, with 17 bases in between. Germline V gene data show CDR1 as SGHRS and CDR2 as YFSETQ. The CDR3 runs 16 residues. The CDR3, as DNA: TGCGCCAGCAGCTTGCGCGGCAGGGTAGGTGGAGATACGCAGTATTTT. Its protein product is CASSLRGRVGGDTQYF.

The chain uses TRBV9 and TRBJ1-2; D gene unclear. The germline CDR1 and CDR2 sequences are SGDLS and YYNGEE. Trimming took off 4 bases at V and 8 bases at J, with 21 bases between the two ends. The CDR3 length is 15 residues. CDR3 amino acids: CASSLRDWDLQGYTF. As DNA, the CDR3 is TGTGCCAGCAGCCTACGAGACTGGGATCTACAGGGCTACACCTTC.

The V and J genes are TRBV20-1 and TRBJ1-5; tentative D call: TRBD1 (6 bases). The CDR3 covers 15 residues. Germline CDR1 and CDR2: DFQATT and SNEGSKA (reference sequence). Trimming took off 6 bases at V and 4 bases at J, with 19 bases between the two ends. The CDR3 region has the DNA TGCAGTGCCCTGGACAGCCTCCTTTTTAATCAGCCCCAGCATTTT. Encoded protein: CSALDSLLFNQPQHF.

The genes are TRBV6-5 and TRBJ1-2; TRBD1 is a possible D gene (6 bases). This CDR3 spans 14 amino acids. V was clipped by 4 bases and J by 7 bases, with 16 bases between them. Germline CDR1 and CDR2: MNHEY and SVGAGI. The CDR3 here is CASSWGGGLGGYTF. CDR3 nucleotide sequence: TGTGCCAGCAGTTGGGGGGGGGGGCTGGGTGGCTACACCTTC.

This clonotype was picked up many times. The chain carries TRBV7-2 and TRBJ2-7; possible D gene TRBD2, 5 bases. CDR1 is SGHTA, CDR2 FQGNSA, per germline. The CDR3 runs to 15 residues. V was clipped by 5 bases and J by 2 bases, with 16 bases between them. The CDR3 loop is CASSRTRTLAYEQYF. CDR3 DNA sequence: TGTGCCAGCAGCCGCACCCGGACTCTTGCCTACGAGCAGTACTTC.

This clonotype has a count of ten or more. The rearrangement uses TRBV6-6 and TRBJ1-6, with D hard to call. The CDR3 runs to 14 residues. V was trimmed by 4 bases and J by 5 bases, leaving 9 bases between them. The germline gives CDR1 MNHNY, CDR2 SVGAGI (reference sequence). CDR3 nucleotide sequence: TGTGCCAGCAGTTTAGACCGCAATAATTCACCCCTCCACTTT. The encoded protein is CASSLDRNNSPLHF.

The CDR3 sequence is CASSIQTVPEAFF. Written as DNA, the CDR3 is TGTGCCAGTAGTATACAAACAGTCCCTGAAGCTTTCTTT. The chain employs TRBV19 and TRBJ1-1; D is unresolved. V was cut by 2 bases and J by 6 bases, with 10 bases left in between. The germline CDR1 and CDR2 sequences are LNHDA and SQIVND (reference sequence). The CDR3 contains 13 residues.

The chain carries TRBV20-1 and TRBJ2-5, with TRBD2 matching over 8 bases. J gave up 1 base and V 1 base, and 5 bases lay outside the gene matches. Germline assignment: CDR1 DFQATT and CDR2 SNEGSKA (reference sequence). This CDR3 comprises 15 residues. CDR3 DNA: TGCAGTGCTAGAGCCCCGACTAGCGTCCAAGAGACCCAGTACTTC. Protein: CSARAPTSVQETQYF.

This clonotype was found many times. The chain uses TRBV12-5 and TRBJ1-5; D not certain. V was cut by 3 bases and J by 0 bases, with 3 bases left in between. Germline V gene data show CDR1 as LGHNT and CDR2 as FRNRAP. There are 13 residues in the CDR3. CDR3 region: CASGLRSNQPQHF. The CDR3 coding sequence is TGTGCTAGTGGTTTACGTAGCAATCAGCCCCAGCATTTT. Complete variable domain (other parts from reference TRBV12-5 and TRBJ1-5): DARVTQTPRHKVTEMGQEVTMRCQPILGHNTVFWYRQTMMQGLELLAYFRNRAPLDDSGMPKDRFSAEMPDATLATLKIQPSEPRDSAVYFCASGLRSNQPQHFGDGTRLSIL.

This clonotype has ten or more counts. The V and J genes are TRBV4-1 and TRBJ1-1; D is ambiguous. V was pared by 4 bases and J by 0 bases, with 15 bases between. The CDR3 runs 16 residues. The germline V gene encodes CDR1 MGHRA and CDR2 YSYEKL. The CDR3 protein is CASSPFLVGLNTEAFF. As DNA, the CDR3 is TGCGCCAGCAGCCCCTTTTTAGTGGGCCTGAACACTGAAGCTTTCTTT.

There are many counts of this clonotype. The genes are TRBV12-3 or TRBV12-4 and TRBJ1-1, with 9 bases fitting TRBD1. CDR3 size: 13 residues. The junction had 4 bases not matched to a gene; V was cut back by 4 bases and J by 7 bases. In nucleotides, the CDR3 is TGTGCCAGCAGTTCCGGGACAGGGTATGAAGCTTTCTTT. Translated, it gives CASSSGTGYEAFF.